The 15 T cell receptor beta chains presented below share a single source sample, sequenced in a study of T-cell reconstitution after alpha-beta-depleted transplantation in children. Construction of the TCRbeta library involved unique molecular identifiers. From the PCR reads, TCRdb called clonotypes with MiXCR, one entry per CDR3 protein. The profile covers 500,000 or so distinct CDR3 sequences, with approximately 32% appearing a single time and more than 2% taken by the ten largest. The sequencing used PBMCs from the stem cell graft donor, collected from the stem cell graft. These receptors originate from a human donor who donated a stem cell graft to a child with aplastic anemia.

The chain links TRBV19 to TRBJ2-1, with 7 bases that match TRBD2. Losses at the gene ends were 5 bases for V and 6 bases for J; bases not matched to a gene: 10. There are 15 residues in the CDR3. From germline, CDR1 is LNHDA and CDR2 SQIVND (reference sequence). The DNA of the CDR3 is TGTGCCAGTAGTCCGACGGCGGGAGTTGCCAATGAGCAGTTCTTC. This sequence encodes CASSPTAGVANEQFF. The variable domain in full, completed from reference TRBV19 and TRBJ2-1, reads DGGITQSPKYLFRKEGQNVTLSCEQNLNHDAMYWYRQDPGQGLRLIYYSQIVNDFQKGDIAEGYSVSREKKESFPLTVTSAQKNPTAFYLCASSPTAGVANEQFFGPGTRLTVL.

This chain uses TRBV25-1 with TRBJ2-7; a weak D match, TRBD2 (5 bases). Germline CDR1 and CDR2: MGHDK and SYGVNS. This CDR3 comprises 15 residues. V shed 5 bases and J shed 2 bases, with 16 bases lying between them. CDR3 sequence: CASSRLAGSPYEQYV. The CDR3 bases are TGTGCCAGCAGTCGCCTAGCCGGGTCGCCCTACGAGCAGTACGTC.

This clonotype appeared once. The chain carries TRBV20-1 and TRBJ2-1; maybe TRBD1 (6 bases). The V and J ends lost 5 bases and 0 bases respectively, with 17 bases between them. The V gene's germline CDR1 is DFQATT and CDR2 SNEGSKA (reference sequence). This CDR3 comprises 16 residues. The CDR3 nucleotides read TGCAGTGCTGGAATTCGACAGGCAAGCTCCTACAATGAGCAGTTCTTC. The encoded protein is CSAGIRQASSYNEQFF.

This chain links TRBV20-1 with TRBJ1-2; D is unclear. This CDR3 spans 13 amino acids. Germline CDR1 is DFQATT and CDR2 is SNEGSKA (reference sequence). The V gene lost 2 bases and the J gene lost 2 bases, with 9 bases spanning the gap. DNA of the CDR3: TGCAGTGCTAGAACACTTTCCAACTATGGCTACACCTTC. This translates into CSARTLSNYGYTF.

There are a few counts of this clonotype. CDR3 nucleotides: TGCAGCGTTGAAGACTCGGAGGCGGGAGATACGCAGTATTTT. Amino acid sequence: CSVEDSEAGDTQYF. This chain links TRBV29-1 with TRBJ2-3, with a weak D call TRBD2 (5 bases). Deletions cut 0 bases from V and 5 bases from J, with 12 bases between. Looked up from germline, CDR1 is SQVTM and CDR2 is ANQGSEA. The CDR3 totals 14 residues.

This clonotype was seen more than once but under ten times. The chain recombines TRBV12-3 or TRBV12-4 with TRBJ1-2; D gene uncertain. CDR3 size: 13 residues. Trimming took 2 bases from V and 8 from J, leaving 12 bases between them. DNA for the CDR3: TGTGCCAGCAGTTTAATCCGGCTTGGAGGCTACACCTTC. Residues: CASSLIRLGGYTF.

The J gene is TRBJ2-2, the V gene TRBV20-1, with 8 bases aligning to TRBD2. Per germline, CDR1 DFQATT and CDR2 SNEGSKA (reference sequence). V was clipped by 1 base and J by 1 base; unmatched bases: 5. The CDR3 has 16 residues. CDR3 region: CSARVSGTRNTGELFF. The CDR3 region has the DNA TGCAGTGCTAGAGTTTCCGGGACTAGGAACACCGGGGAGCTGTTTTTT.

V and J are TRBV7-3 and TRBJ2-1; no definite D call. V lost 5 bases and J lost 2, with 7 bases in between. Germline lookup yields CDR1 SGHTA and CDR2 FQGTGA. The CDR3 covers 13 residues. CDR3 residues: CASSTGTYNEQFF. The DNA for the CDR3 is TGTGCCAGCAGCACTGGGACCTACAATGAGCAGTTCTTC.

This chain links TRBV20-1 with TRBJ1-1; TRBD1 might be the D (5 bases). The germline V gene has CDR1 DFQATT and CDR2 SNEGSKA (reference sequence). The CDR3 loop spans 14 amino acids. V gave up 0 bases and J gave up 0 bases, with 8 bases separating them. CDR3 nucleotides: TGCAGTGCTAGAGATGGACATCTGAACACTGAAGCTTTCTTT. Its translation: CSARDGHLNTEAFF.

The rearrangement links TRBV19 to TRBJ2-5; maybe TRBD1 (5 bases). This CDR3 contains 13 residues. V was cut by 7 bases and J by 7 bases, with 16 bases left in between. In germline, CDR1 is LNHDA, CDR2 SQIVND (reference sequence). The CDR3 protein is CASTTDSWGTQYF. In DNA form, the CDR3 reads TGTGCCAGTACTACTGACAGTTGGGGGACCCAGTACTTC.

This clonotype was detected a few times. V is TRBV27 and J is TRBJ2-1, with a possible D match to TRBD2 (5 bases). Germline V gives CDR1 MNHEY, CDR2 SMNVEV (reference sequence). V was cut by 6 bases and J by 6 bases, with 18 bases left in between. This CDR3 comprises 15 residues. The CDR3 region has the DNA TGTGCCAGCAGGGGAGAGGAAGGTCCTCTCAATGAGCAGTTCTTC. This gives the protein CASRGEEGPLNEQFF.

The V and J genes are TRBV7-2 and TRBJ2-3; 9 bases agree with TRBD2. CDR3 length: 15 residues. Germline V lookup: CDR1 SGHTA, CDR2 FQGNSA. The V segment lost 4 bases and the J segment 2 bases; nucleotides outside the gene matches: 4. CDR3 sequence: CASSSSGKYTDTQYF. The CDR3 DNA is TGTGCCAGCAGCTCTAGCGGGAAATACACAGATACGCAGTATTTT.

Only a few counts were recorded for this clonotype. The chain has TRBV20-1 and TRBJ2-7, with 7 bases identical to TRBD1. Germline CDR1 DFQATT, CDR2 SNEGSKA (reference sequence). CDR3 length: 12 residues. The V and J ends lost 5 bases and 5 bases, in that order; junction bases with no gene match: 6. The CDR3 loop is CSARRQGDEQYF. The CDR3 DNA reads TGCAGTGCTCGCCGACAGGGTGACGAGCAGTACTTC.

The chain uses TRBV29-1 and TRBJ2-5, with D possibly matching TRBD2 (5 bases). This CDR3 comprises 12 residues. The germline V gene has CDR1 SQVTM and CDR2 ANQGSEA. V gave up 5 bases and J gave up 1 base, with 8 bases separating them. CDR3 residues: CSVFRGQETQYF. The CDR3 bases are TGCAGCGTTTTCCGGGGCCAAGAGACCCAGTACTTC.

J is TRBJ2-5 and V is TRBV7-9; maybe TRBD2 (5 bases). The germline gives CDR1 SEHNR, CDR2 FQNEAQ (reference sequence). V was trimmed by 2 bases and J by 5 bases, leaving 12 bases between them. This CDR3 spans 14 amino acids. In DNA, the CDR3 is TGTGCCAGCAGCTTATCGGGGTTAGAGGAGACCCAGTACTTC. It is translated as CASSLSGLEETQYF.